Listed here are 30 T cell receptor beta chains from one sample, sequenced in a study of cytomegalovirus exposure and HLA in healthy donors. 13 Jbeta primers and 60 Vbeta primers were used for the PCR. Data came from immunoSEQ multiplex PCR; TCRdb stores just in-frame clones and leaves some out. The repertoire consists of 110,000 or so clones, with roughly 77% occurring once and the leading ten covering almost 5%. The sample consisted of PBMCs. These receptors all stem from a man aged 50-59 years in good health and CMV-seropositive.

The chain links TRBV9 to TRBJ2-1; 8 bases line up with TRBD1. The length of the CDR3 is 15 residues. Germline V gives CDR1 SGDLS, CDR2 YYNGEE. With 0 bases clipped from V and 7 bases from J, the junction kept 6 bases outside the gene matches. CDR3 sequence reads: CASSVAGRGLNEQFF. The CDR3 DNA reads TGTGCCAGCAGCGTAGCTGGCAGGGGGCTGAATGAGCAGTTCTTC. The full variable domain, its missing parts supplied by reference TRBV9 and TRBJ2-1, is DSGVTQTPKHLITATGQRVTLRCSPRSGDLSVYWYQQSLDQGLQFLIQYYNGEERAKGNILERFSAQQFPDLHSELNLSSLELGDSALYFCASSVAGRGLNEQFFGPGTRLTVL.

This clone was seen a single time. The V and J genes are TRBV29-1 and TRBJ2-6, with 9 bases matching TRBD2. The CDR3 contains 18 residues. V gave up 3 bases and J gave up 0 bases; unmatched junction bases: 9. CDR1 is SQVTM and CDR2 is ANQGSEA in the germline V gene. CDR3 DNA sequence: TGCAGCGTTGACGCGACTAGCGGTGCCGCCTCTGGGGCCAACGTCCTGACTTTC. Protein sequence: CSVDATSGAASGANVLTF.

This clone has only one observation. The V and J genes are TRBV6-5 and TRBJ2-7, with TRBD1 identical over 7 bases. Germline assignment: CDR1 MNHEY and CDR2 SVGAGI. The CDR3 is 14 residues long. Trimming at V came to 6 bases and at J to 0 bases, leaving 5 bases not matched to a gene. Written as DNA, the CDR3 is TGTGCCAGCAGCCGGGACAGTCCCTCCTACGAGCAGTACTTC. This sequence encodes CASSRDSPSYEQYF.

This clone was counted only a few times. The CDR3 region is CASSLKESIWSNQPQHF. The CDR3 coding sequence is TGTGCCAGCAGCTTAAAGGAGTCAATATGGAGCAATCAGCCCCAGCATTTT. The chain combines TRBV7-2 with TRBJ1-5; D remains ambiguous. Germline CDR1 is SGHTA and CDR2 is FQGNSA. CDR3 length: 17 residues. The ends were cut back, 2 bases at V and 1 base at J, with 15 bases in the middle. Full variable domain (rest looked up from reference TRBV7-2 and TRBJ1-5): GAGVSQSPSNKVTEKGKDVELRCDPISGHTALYWYRQSLGQGLEFLIYFQGNSAPDKSGLPSDRFSAERTGGSVSTLTIQRTQQEDSAVYLCASSLKESIWSNQPQHFGDGTRLSIL.

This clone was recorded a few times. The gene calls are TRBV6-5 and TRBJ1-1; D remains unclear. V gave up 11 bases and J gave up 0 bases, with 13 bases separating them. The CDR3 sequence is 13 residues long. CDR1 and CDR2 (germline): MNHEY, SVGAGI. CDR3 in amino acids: CASQAGMNTEAFF. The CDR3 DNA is TGTGCCTCCCAGGCGGGGATGAACACTGAAGCTTTCTTT.

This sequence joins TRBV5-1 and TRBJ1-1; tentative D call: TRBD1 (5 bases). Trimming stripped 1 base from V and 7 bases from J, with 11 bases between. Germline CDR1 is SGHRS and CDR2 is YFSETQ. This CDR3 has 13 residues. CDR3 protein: CASSLMFGGEAFF. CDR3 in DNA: TGCGCCAGCAGCTTGATGTTCGGGGGTGAAGCTTTCTTT.

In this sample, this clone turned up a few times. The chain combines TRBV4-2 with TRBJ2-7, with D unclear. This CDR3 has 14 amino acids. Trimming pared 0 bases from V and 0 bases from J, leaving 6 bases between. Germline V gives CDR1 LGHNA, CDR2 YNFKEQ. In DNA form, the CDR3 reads TGTGCCAGCAGCCAAGAGGCGGCCTCCTACGAGCAGTACTTC. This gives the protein CASSQEAASYEQYF.

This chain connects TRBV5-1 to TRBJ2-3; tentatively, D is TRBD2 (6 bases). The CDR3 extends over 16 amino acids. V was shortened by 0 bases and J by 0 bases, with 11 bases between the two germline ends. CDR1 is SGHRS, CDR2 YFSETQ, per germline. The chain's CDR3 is CASSLEIGGSTDTQYF. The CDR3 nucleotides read TGCGCCAGCAGCTTGGAAATAGGAGGGAGCACAGATACGCAGTATTTT.

CDR3 region: CASTRDSANYGYTF. The CDR3 DNA reads TGCGCCAGCACCAGGGACAGCGCTAACTATGGCTACACCTTC. The chain employs TRBV5-1 and TRBJ1-2; 7 bases align to TRBD1. In germline, CDR1 is SGHRS, CDR2 YFSETQ. CDR3 length equals 14 residues. The J segment lost 0 bases and the V segment lost 6 bases, leaving 5 bases of the junction unmatched. The variable domain in full, completed from reference TRBV5-1 and TRBJ1-2, reads KAGVTQTPRYLIKTRGQQVTLSCSPISGHRSVSWYQQTPGQGLQFLFEYFSETQRNKGNFPGRFSGRQFSNSRSEMNVSTLELGDSALYLCASTRDSANYGYTFGSGTRLTVV.

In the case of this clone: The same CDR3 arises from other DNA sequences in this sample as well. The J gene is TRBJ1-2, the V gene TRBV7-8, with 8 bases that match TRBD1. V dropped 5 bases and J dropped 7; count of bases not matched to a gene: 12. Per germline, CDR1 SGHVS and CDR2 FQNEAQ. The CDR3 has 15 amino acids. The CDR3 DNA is TGTGCCAGCAGCCCTAGGACAGGGAGGGGGCCTGGCTACACCTTC. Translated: CASSPRTGRGPGYTF.

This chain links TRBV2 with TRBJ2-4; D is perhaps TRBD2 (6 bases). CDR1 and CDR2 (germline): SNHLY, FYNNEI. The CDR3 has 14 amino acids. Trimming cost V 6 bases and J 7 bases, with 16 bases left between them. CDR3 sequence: CASSATGSGNIQYF. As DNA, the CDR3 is TGTGCCAGCAGCGCTACCGGGAGCGGGAACATTCAGTACTTC.

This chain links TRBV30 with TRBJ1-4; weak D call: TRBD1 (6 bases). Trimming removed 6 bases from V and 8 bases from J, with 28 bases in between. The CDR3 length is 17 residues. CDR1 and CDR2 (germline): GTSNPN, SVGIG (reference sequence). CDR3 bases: TGTGCCTGCCTCCGAACCGGACAGCGTTCGGAAAGCGAAAAACTGTTTTTT. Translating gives CACLRTGQRSESEKLFF.

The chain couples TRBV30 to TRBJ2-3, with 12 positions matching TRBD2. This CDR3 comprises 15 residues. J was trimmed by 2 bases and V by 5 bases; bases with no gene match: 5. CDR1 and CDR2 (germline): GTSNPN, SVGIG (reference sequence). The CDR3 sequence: CAWGRLAGDTDTQYF. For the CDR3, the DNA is TGTGCCTGGGGAAGACTAGCGGGAGACACAGATACGCAGTATTTT.

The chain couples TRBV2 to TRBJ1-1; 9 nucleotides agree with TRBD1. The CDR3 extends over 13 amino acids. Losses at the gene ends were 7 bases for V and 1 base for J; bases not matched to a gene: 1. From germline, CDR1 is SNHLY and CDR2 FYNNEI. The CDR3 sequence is CASKTGGNTEAFF. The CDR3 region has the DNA TGTGCCAGCAAGACAGGGGGGAACACTGAAGCTTTCTTT.

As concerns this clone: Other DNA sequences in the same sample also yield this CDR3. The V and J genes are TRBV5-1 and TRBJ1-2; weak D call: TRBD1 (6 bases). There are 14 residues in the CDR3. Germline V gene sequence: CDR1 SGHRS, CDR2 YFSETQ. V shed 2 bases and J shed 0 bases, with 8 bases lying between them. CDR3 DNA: TGCGCCAGCAGCTTACAGGGAACTAACTATGGCTACACCTTC. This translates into CASSLQGTNYGYTF.

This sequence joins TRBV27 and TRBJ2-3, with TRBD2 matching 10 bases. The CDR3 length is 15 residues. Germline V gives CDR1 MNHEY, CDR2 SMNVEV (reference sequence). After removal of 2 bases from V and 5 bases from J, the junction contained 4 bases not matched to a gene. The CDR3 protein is CASSLKAGGQDTQYF. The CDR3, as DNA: TGTGCCAGCAGTTTAAAAGCGGGGGGGCAAGATACGCAGTATTTT.

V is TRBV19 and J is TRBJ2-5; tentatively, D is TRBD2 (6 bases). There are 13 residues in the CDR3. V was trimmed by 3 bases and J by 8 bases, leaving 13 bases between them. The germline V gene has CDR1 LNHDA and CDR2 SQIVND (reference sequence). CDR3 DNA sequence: TGTGCCAGTAGTATTTTGGAGGGTGGTACCCAGTACTTC. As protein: CASSILEGGTQYF.

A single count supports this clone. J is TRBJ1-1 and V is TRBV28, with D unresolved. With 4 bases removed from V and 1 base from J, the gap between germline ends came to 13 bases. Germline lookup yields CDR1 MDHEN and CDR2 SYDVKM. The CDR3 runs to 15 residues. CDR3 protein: CASSSHAVQNTEAFF. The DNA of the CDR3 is TGTGCCAGCAGTTCCCACGCAGTCCAGAACACTGAAGCTTTCTTT.

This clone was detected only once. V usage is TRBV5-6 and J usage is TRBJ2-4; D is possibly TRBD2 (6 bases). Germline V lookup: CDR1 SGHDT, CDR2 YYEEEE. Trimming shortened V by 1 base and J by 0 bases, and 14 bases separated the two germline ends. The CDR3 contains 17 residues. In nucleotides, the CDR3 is TGTGCCAGCAGCTTGTGGGGGGTGCTGATAGCCAAAAACATTCAGTACTTC. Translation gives CASSLWGVLIAKNIQYF.

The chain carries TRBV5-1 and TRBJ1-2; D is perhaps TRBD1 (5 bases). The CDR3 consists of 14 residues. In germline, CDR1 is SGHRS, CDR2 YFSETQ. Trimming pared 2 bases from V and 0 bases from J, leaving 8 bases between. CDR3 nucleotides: TGCGCCAGCAGCTTCCAGGGTGCTAACTATGGCTACACCTTC. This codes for CASSFQGANYGYTF.

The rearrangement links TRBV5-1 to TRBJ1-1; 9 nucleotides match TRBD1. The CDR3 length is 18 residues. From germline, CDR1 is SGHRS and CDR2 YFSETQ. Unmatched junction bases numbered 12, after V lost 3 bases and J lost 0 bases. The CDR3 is CASSWGAVRDRVNTEAFF. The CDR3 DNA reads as TGCGCCAGCAGCTGGGGCGCGGTTAGGGACAGGGTGAACACTGAAGCTTTCTTT.

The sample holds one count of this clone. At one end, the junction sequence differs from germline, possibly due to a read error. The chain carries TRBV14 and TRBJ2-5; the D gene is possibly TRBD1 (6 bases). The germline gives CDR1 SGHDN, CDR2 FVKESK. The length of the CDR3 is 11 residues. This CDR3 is CASGQHRVQYF. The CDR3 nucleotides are TGTGCCAGCGGCCAACACAGGGTCCAGTACTTC. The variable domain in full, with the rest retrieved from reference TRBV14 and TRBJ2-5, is EAGVTQFPSHSVIEKGQTVTLRCDPISGHDNLYWYRRVMGKEIKFLLHFVKESKQDESGMPNNRFLAERTGGTYSTLKVQPAELEDSGVYFCASGQHRVQYFGPGTRLLVL.

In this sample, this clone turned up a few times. For the CDR3, the DNA is TGTGCCAGCAGCCCTAGACTAGCGGGGACAGATACGCAGTATTTT. Translated, it gives CASSPRLAGTDTQYF. The V gene is TRBV7-3, the J gene TRBJ2-3; 11 bases fit TRBD2. V gave up 5 bases and J gave up 3 bases; unmatched junction bases: 4. The CDR3 runs 15 residues. Germline V gene sequence: CDR1 SGHTA, CDR2 FQGTGA.

The CDR3 sequence: CASSVDSELYQPQHF. The CDR3 nucleotides are TGTGCCAGCAGCGTCGACAGTGAGCTTTATCAGCCCCAGCATTTT. V gene TRBV9 combines with J gene TRBJ1-5; weak D call: TRBD1 (5 bases). V lost 2 bases and J 5 bases, leaving 14 bases between the germline ends. The CDR3 is made up of 15 amino acids. The germline CDR1 and CDR2 sequences are SGDLS and YYNGEE.

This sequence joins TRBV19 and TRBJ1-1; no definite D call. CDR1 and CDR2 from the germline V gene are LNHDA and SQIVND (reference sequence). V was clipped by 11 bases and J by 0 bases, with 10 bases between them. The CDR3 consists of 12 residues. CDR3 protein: CAAGGMNTEAFF. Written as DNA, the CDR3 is TGTGCCGCGGGAGGTATGAACACTGAAGCTTTCTTT.

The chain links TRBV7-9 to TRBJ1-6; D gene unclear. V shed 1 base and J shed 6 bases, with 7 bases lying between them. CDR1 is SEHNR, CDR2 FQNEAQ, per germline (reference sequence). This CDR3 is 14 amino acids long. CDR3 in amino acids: CASSLEAANSPLHF. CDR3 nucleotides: TGTGCCAGCAGCTTAGAAGCTGCTAATTCACCCCTCCACTTT.

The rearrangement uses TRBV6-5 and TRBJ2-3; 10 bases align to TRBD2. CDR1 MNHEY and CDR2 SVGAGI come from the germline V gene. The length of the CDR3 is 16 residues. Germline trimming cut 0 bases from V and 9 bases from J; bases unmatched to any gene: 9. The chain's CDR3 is CASSYSIAGGERTQYF. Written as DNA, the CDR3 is TGTGCCAGCAGTTACTCTATAGCGGGAGGTGAGAGGACGCAGTATTTT.

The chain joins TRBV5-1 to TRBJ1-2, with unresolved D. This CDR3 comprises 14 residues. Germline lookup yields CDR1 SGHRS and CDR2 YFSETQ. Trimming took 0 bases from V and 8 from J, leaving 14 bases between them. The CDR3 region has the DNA TGCGCCAGCAGCTTGGAATCGGGAACGAGAGGCTACACCTTC. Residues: CASSLESGTRGYTF.

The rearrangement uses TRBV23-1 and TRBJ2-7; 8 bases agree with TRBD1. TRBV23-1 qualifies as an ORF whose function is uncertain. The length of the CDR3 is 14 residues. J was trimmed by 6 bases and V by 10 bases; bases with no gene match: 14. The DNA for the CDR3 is TGCGCCACCCCCCAATGGGGACAGGCCCCCGAGCAGTACTTC. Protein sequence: CATPQWGQAPEQYF.

The DNA for the CDR3 is TGTGCCAGTAGTATAACAGGGTCCAATCAGCCCCAGCATTTT. Protein: CASSITGSNQPQHF. The rearrangement joins TRBV19 to TRBJ1-5, with D maybe TRBD1 (6 bases). The CDR3 is 14 amino acids. V was pared by 2 bases and J by 3 bases, with 8 bases between. The germline CDR1 and CDR2 sequences are LNHDA and SQIVND (reference sequence).